What follows are 16 T cell receptor beta chains derived from one specimen sequenced in a study of identical twins. MiXCR, run by TCRdb on the 5' RACE reads, gives a single entry per CDR3 protein. The data contain hundreds of thousands of distinct CDR3 sequences, roughly an eighth of them seen just once; the ten biggest clones take up roughly 1.5%. The same sample was also used in a study of yellow fever vaccine responses in identical twins.

The sample comprised PBMCs. Receptors originate from a woman between 18 and 29 years old in good health.

This clonotype was detected a few times. The rearrangement links TRBV5-1 to TRBJ2-7; TRBD1 agrees at 7 bases. V dropped 7 bases and J dropped 3; count of bases not matched to a gene: 7. The CDR3 loop spans 13 amino acids. Looked up from germline, CDR1 is SGHRS and CDR2 is YFSETQ. The CDR3: CASPPDRHYEQYF. The DNA for the CDR3 is TGCGCCAGCCCCCCGGACAGGCACTACGAGCAGTACTTC.

This clonotype was recorded a few times. One junction end disagrees with the germline gene, perhaps due to a read error. The chain recombines TRBV20-1 with TRBJ2-7; D might be TRBD2 (5 bases). CDR3 length equals 16 residues. Germline loops: CDR1 DFQATT, CDR2 SNEGSKA (reference sequence). The CDR3 loop reads CSARDPRVGSSYEQYF. For the CDR3, the DNA is TGCAGTGCAAGAGACCCTAGGGTAGGGAGCTCCTACGAGCAGTACTTC.

The chain is built from TRBV7-9 and TRBJ2-7; D is uncertain. The CDR3 consists of 13 residues. Per the germline V gene, CDR1 is SEHNR and CDR2 is FQNEAQ (reference sequence). V was cut by 1 base and J by 6 bases, with 10 bases left in between. CDR3 in DNA: TGTGCCAGCAGCTTAGTAGAGCATAGCGAGCAGTACGTC. This codes for CASSLVEHSEQYV.

The table lists this clonotype with many counts. The chain is built from TRBV20-1 and TRBJ1-5; 12 bases are a match to TRBD1. Trimming at V came to 0 bases and at J to 7 bases, leaving 13 bases not matched to a gene. Germline V CDR1 and CDR2: DFQATT, SNEGSKA (reference sequence). CDR3 length: 18 residues. The CDR3 coding sequence is TGCAGTGCTAGAGATCAGGGGGGGACAGGGGGCCGGAAGCAGCCCCAGCATTTT. This gives the protein CSARDQGGTGGRKQPQHF.

This clonotype was found a few times. The chain recombines TRBV5-1 with TRBJ2-5; no clear D gene. Looked up from germline, CDR1 is SGHRS and CDR2 is YFSETQ. The V and J ends lost 0 bases and 9 bases respectively, with 9 bases between them. This CDR3 is 12 amino acids long. CDR3 amino acids: CASSLDKGSQYF. The CDR3 bases are TGCGCCAGCAGCTTGGATAAGGGCTCCCAGTACTTC. Variable domain in full (rest from reference TRBV5-1 and TRBJ2-5): KAGVTQTPRYLIKTRGQQVTLSCSPISGHRSVSWYQQTPGQGLQFLFEYFSETQRNKGNFPGRFSGRQFSNSRSEMNVSTLELGDSALYLCASSLDKGSQYFGPGTRLLVL.

The table lists this clonotype with a few counts. This chain links TRBV9 with TRBJ2-4; either TRBD1 or TRBD2 may supply D (6 bases each). Trimming stripped 4 bases from V and 0 bases from J, with 20 bases between. CDR3 length equals 18 residues. Germline CDR1 and CDR2: SGDLS and YYNGEE. The CDR3 bases are TGTGCCAGCAGCCCAAGGGGGGACCCAGAACTAGCCAAAAACATTCAGTACTTC. Amino acid sequence: CASSPRGDPELAKNIQYF.

This clonotype came up a few times. This chain uses TRBV5-1 with TRBJ2-7, with 13 bases fitting TRBD2. J gave up 4 bases and V 7 bases, and 8 bases lay outside the gene matches. The germline V gene has CDR1 SGHRS and CDR2 YFSETQ. The CDR3 has 15 residues. CDR3 sequence reads: CASGPTSGRLYEQYF. CDR3 bases: TGCGCCAGCGGACCGACTAGCGGGAGGTTATACGAGCAGTACTTC.

This clonotype was found a few times. V gene TRBV11-2 combines with J gene TRBJ2-1; TRBD2 agrees at 7 bases. The CDR3 is made up of 18 amino acids. J was trimmed by 3 bases and V by 5 bases; bases with no gene match: 16. Germline CDR1 is SGHAT and CDR2 is FQNNGV. CDR3 DNA: TGTGCCAGCAGCCCGGGTGGCGCGGGAGAATCGGTCTACAATGAGCAGTTCTTC. Translating it yields CASSPGGAGESVYNEQFF.

The sample holds many counts of this clonotype. The junction shows a germline mismatch at one end, possibly a read error. The rearrangement links TRBV5-1 to TRBJ2-7; TRBD2 aligns across 7 bases. CDR3 length: 14 residues. CDR1 SGHRS and CDR2 YFSETQ come from the germline V gene. The CDR3 DNA follows: TGTGCCAGCAGTTTGGCTAGCGGATCCTACGAGCAGTACTTC. This gives the protein CASSLASGSYEQYF. Full variable domain (rest looked up from reference TRBV5-1 and TRBJ2-7): KAGVTQTPRYLIKTRGQQVTLSCSPISGHRSVSWYQQTPGQGLQFLFEYFSETQRNKGNFPGRFSGRQFSNSRSEMNVSTLELGDSALYLCASSLASGSYEQYFGPGTRLTVT.

This clonotype was seen more than once but under ten times. The chain combines TRBV20-1 with TRBJ2-1, with D tentatively TRBD2 (5 bases). The germline gives CDR1 DFQATT, CDR2 SNEGSKA (reference sequence). This CDR3 spans 15 amino acids. V was trimmed by 1 base and J by 8 bases, leaving 18 bases between them. As DNA, the CDR3 is TGCAGTGCTAGAGTGTTGTGGGAGAGGTTGGATGAGCAGTTCTTC. Protein product: CSARVLWERLDEQFF.

V and J are TRBV5-1 and TRBJ2-5, with D possibly matching TRBD1 (7 bases). V lost 6 bases to trimming and J lost 2 bases, with 20 bases between them. Germline CDR1 is SGHRS and CDR2 is YFSETQ. The CDR3 sequence is 16 residues long. The CDR3 sequence is CASIEGASVLQETQYF. For the CDR3, the DNA is TGCGCCAGCATAGAGGGGGCTAGCGTCCTACAAGAGACCCAGTACTTC.

This clonotype has only a few counts. This chain links TRBV6-1 with TRBJ1-2, with D possibly being TRBD1 (5 bases). From germline, CDR1 is MNHNS and CDR2 SASEGT. Trimming took off 3 bases at V and 4 bases at J, with 9 bases between the two ends. The CDR3 length is 13 residues. In DNA, the CDR3 is TGTGCCAGCAGTGATTCTGGGGGCTATGGCTACACCTTC. Amino acids: CASSDSGGYGYTF.

V usage is TRBV27 and J usage is TRBJ2-5, with no clear D. Germline V gene lookup returns CDR1 MNHEY and CDR2 SMNVEV (reference sequence). The CDR3 is 14 residues long. Trimming took 7 bases from V and 2 from J, leaving 14 bases between them. CDR3 nucleotide sequence: TGTGCCAGCAAGTGGAACAGCCTACAAGAGACCCAGTACTTC. Protein product: CASKWNSLQETQYF.

The V call is TRBV29-1, the J call TRBJ1-5, with D maybe TRBD1 (5 bases). This CDR3 comprises 14 residues. The germline V and J ends were trimmed by 4 bases and 1 base, with 11 bases remaining between them. Germline V gene lookup returns CDR1 SQVTM and CDR2 ANQGSEA. Here the CDR3 reads CSVATGWSNQPQHF. CDR3 in DNA: TGCAGCGTTGCTACAGGATGGAGCAATCAGCCCCAGCATTTT.

This clonotype was counted ten times or more. The V and J genes are TRBV28 and TRBJ2-7; tentatively, D is TRBD1 (6 bases). Trimming took 2 bases from V and 3 from J, leaving 11 bases between them. Germline lookup yields CDR1 MDHEN and CDR2 SYDVKM. CDR3 length: 14 residues. The CDR3 region has the DNA TGTGCCAGCAGTTTAGGGGGCCAAGTCTACGAGCAGTACTTC. This gives the protein CASSLGGQVYEQYF.

The sample holds one count of this clonotype. The chain uses TRBV7-9 and TRBJ2-7; 9 nucleotides match TRBD2. V dropped 5 bases and J dropped 2; count of bases not matched to a gene: 10. Germline V gene lookup returns CDR1 SEHNR and CDR2 FQNEAQ (reference sequence). This CDR3 spans 16 amino acids. The CDR3 sequence: CASSPASGAVTYEQYF. CDR3 DNA sequence: TGTGCCAGCAGCCCCGCTAGCGGGGCCGTGACCTACGAGCAGTACTTC. Full variable domain (rest looked up from reference TRBV7-9 and TRBJ2-7): DTGVSQNPRHKITKRGQNVTFRCDPISEHNRLYWYRQTLGQGPEFLTYFQNEAQLEKSRLLSDRFSAERPKGSFSTLEIQRTEQGDSAMYLCASSPASGAVTYEQYFGPGTRLTVT.